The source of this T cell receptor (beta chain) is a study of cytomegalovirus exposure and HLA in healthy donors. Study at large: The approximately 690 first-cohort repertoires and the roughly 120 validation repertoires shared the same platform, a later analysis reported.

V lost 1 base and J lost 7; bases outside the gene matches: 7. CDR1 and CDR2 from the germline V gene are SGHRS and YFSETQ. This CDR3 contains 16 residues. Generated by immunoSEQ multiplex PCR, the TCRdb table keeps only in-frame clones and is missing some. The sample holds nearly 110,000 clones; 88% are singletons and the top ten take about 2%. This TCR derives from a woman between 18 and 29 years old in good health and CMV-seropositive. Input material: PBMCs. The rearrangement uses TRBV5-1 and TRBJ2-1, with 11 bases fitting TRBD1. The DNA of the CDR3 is TGCGCCAGCAGCTTGACTGGACAGGGGGCTTCGAATGAGCAGTTCTTC. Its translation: CASSLTGQGASNEQFF.